Each of the 23 T cell receptor beta chains below was sequenced from the same sample in a study of OX40 agonist ivuxolimab in advanced cancers. Libraries were prepared by immunoSEQ multiplex PCR; TCRdb keeps only in-frame clonotypes and omits some of them. The sample contains about 30,000 clones, approximately 89% of which appear only once. The sequencing here drew on CD4+ or CD8+ T cells sorted from blood, taken in a trial of the OX40 agonist ivuxolimab. The receptors here all came from an adult with an advanced solid tumor such as melanoma, head and neck, liver or kidney cancer.

This chain joins TRBV10-3 and TRBJ1-2; tentative D call: TRBD1 (5 bases). This CDR3 is 16 amino acids long. Deletions cut 0 bases from V and 5 bases from J, with 16 bases between. Germline-derived CDR1 and CDR2 are ENHRY and SYGVKD. In DNA form, the CDR3 reads TGTGCCATCAGTGAGTCGACCGGCAGGGCACTTTATGGCTACACCTTC. This encodes CAISESTGRALYGYTF.

This clone was seen once. This sequence joins TRBV7-9 and TRBJ1-5; D is perhaps TRBD1 (5 bases). The germline V gene encodes CDR1 SEHNR and CDR2 FQNEAQ (reference sequence). The CDR3 covers 16 residues. V was trimmed by 5 bases and J by 7 bases, leaving 21 bases between them. The CDR3, as DNA: TGTGCCAGCAGCCCCCCCATTGGCCAGGGAGAACAGCCCCAGCATTTT. Amino acid sequence: CASSPPIGQGEQPQHF.

The V gene is TRBV4-1, the J gene TRBJ2-7; unclear D gene. In germline, CDR1 is MGHRA, CDR2 YSYEKL. This CDR3 contains 15 residues. Trimming took 1 base from V and 4 from J, leaving 14 bases between them. CDR3 sequence reads: CASSQGPDGAYEQYF. The CDR3 DNA reads TGCGCCAGCAGCCAAGGCCCGGACGGAGCTTACGAGCAGTACTTC.

V gene TRBV29-1 combines with J gene TRBJ2-7, with D tentatively TRBD1 (6 bases). CDR3 size: 12 residues. Germline values: CDR1 SQVTM, CDR2 ANQGSEA. Trimming pared 6 bases from V and 6 bases from J, leaving 15 bases between. The CDR3 reads CSVEKVGGEQYF. The CDR3 DNA reads TGCAGCGTCGAAAAGGTAGGGGGCGAGCAGTACTTC.

V gene TRBV15 combines with J gene TRBJ1-1, with 8 bases fitting TRBD1. J lost 4 bases, V lost 3 bases, and 1 base had no gene match. CDR1 is LNHNV, CDR2 YYDKDF, per germline (reference sequence). The CDR3 is made up of 13 amino acids. This CDR3 is CATSSDRGTEAFF. CDR3 sequence (DNA): TGTGCCACCAGCAGTGACAGGGGCACTGAAGCTTTCTTT.

V and J are TRBV7-9 and TRBJ1-1, with 9 bases aligning to TRBD1. The trim removed 3 bases at V and 2 bases at J, leaving 7 bases unmatched. Germline lookup yields CDR1 SEHNR and CDR2 FQNEAQ (reference sequence). There are 16 residues in the CDR3. The CDR3 region is CASSFPVGQGNTEAFF. In nucleotides, the CDR3 is TGTGCCAGCAGCTTCCCAGTGGGACAGGGAAACACTGAAGCTTTCTTT.

The CDR3 sequence: CASSVTGDSYEQYF. CDR3 in DNA: TGTGCCAGCAGCGTCACAGGGGACTCCTACGAGCAGTACTTC. The chain combines TRBV7-3 with TRBJ2-7, with 7 positions matching TRBD1. This CDR3 comprises 14 residues. Germline CDR1 is SGHTA and CDR2 is FQGTGA. Unmatched junction bases numbered 4, after V lost 5 bases and J lost 0 bases.

In nucleotides, the CDR3 is TGTGCCAGCAGTCAACCGGGCGGCCCACTCTACGAGCAGTACTTC. Protein sequence: CASSQPGGPLYEQYF. The chain is built from TRBV2 and TRBJ2-7; D is uncertain. Trimming took off 5 bases at V and 3 bases at J, with 17 bases between the two ends. Germline V gene sequence: CDR1 SNHLY, CDR2 FYNNEI. There are 15 residues in the CDR3.

V is TRBV9 and J is TRBJ1-3; D not resolved. Trimming took 6 bases from V and 0 from J, leaving 7 bases between them. In germline, CDR1 is SGDLS, CDR2 YYNGEE. This CDR3 comprises 13 residues. The CDR3 is CASNQGSGNTIYF. DNA for the CDR3: TGTGCCAGCAATCAAGGCTCTGGAAACACCATATATTTT.

The chain carries TRBV6-5 and TRBJ1-1, with D possibly TRBD1 on 5 matching bases. From germline, CDR1 is MNHEY and CDR2 SVGAGI. Between the trimmed V and J ends, which lost 4 bases and 8 bases, there was a span of 14 bases. The CDR3 extends over 13 amino acids. In nucleotides, the CDR3 is TGTGCCAGCAGTTCCCTGGATCAGGGAGAAGCTTTCTTT. Translated: CASSSLDQGEAFF.

The chain links TRBV9 to TRBJ2-7; TRBD1 matches at 9 bases. Looked up from germline, CDR1 is SGDLS and CDR2 is YYNGEE. Unmatched junction bases numbered 3, after V lost 4 bases and J lost 4 bases. This CDR3 comprises 13 residues. This CDR3 is CASSTGTGYEQYF. In DNA, the CDR3 is TGTGCCAGCAGCACCGGGACAGGGTACGAGCAGTACTTC.

The rearrangement uses TRBV13 and TRBJ2-1; TRBD2 agrees at 8 bases. The CDR3 length is 17 residues. The J segment lost 0 bases and the V segment lost 7 bases, leaving 11 bases of the junction unmatched. The germline V gene has CDR1 PRHDT and CDR2 FYEKMQ (reference sequence). The CDR3 loop is CASTRGGGPLSYNEQFF. The CDR3, as DNA: TGTGCCAGCACCCGGGGGGGAGGGCCCCTCTCCTACAATGAGCAGTTCTTC.

This chain joins TRBV9 and TRBJ2-7; maybe TRBD1 (6 bases). This CDR3 contains 18 residues. Germline lookup yields CDR1 SGDLS and CDR2 YYNGEE. V dropped 3 bases and J dropped 0 bases, with 22 bases sitting between them. The CDR3 nucleotides read TGTGCCAGCAGCGAAAGGGAGAGTATACAGGGTAGCTCCTACGAGCAGTACTTC. It is translated as CASSERESIQGSSYEQYF.

The genes are TRBV2 and TRBJ1-1; TRBD1 matches at 9 bases. Losses at the gene ends were 3 bases for V and 10 bases for J; bases not matched to a gene: 9. The CDR3 consists of 14 residues. Germline V CDR1 and CDR2: SNHLY, FYNNEI. This chain's CDR3 is CASSEPGQGFRAFF. CDR3 DNA: TGTGCCAGCAGTGAGCCGGGACAGGGTTTCCGAGCTTTCTTT.

V usage is TRBV2 and J usage is TRBJ2-1, with 11 bases fitting TRBD2. V lost 6 bases and J lost 2; bases outside the gene matches: 12. This CDR3 is built from 18 residues. In germline, CDR1 is SNHLY, CDR2 FYNNEI. CDR3 DNA: TGTGCCAGCAGAAATACGGGACTAGCGGAGGGCACCTACAATGAGCAGTTCTTC. This sequence encodes CASRNTGLAEGTYNEQFF.

The J gene is TRBJ1-5, the V gene TRBV7-2, with no clear D. The CDR3 totals 15 residues. Trimming stripped 1 base from V and 0 bases from J, with 7 bases between. Per germline, CDR1 SGHTA and CDR2 FQGNSA. The CDR3 DNA reads as TGTGCCAGCAGCTTAGTCGATAATAGCAATCAGCCCCAGCATTTT. Its protein is CASSLVDNSNQPQHF. The full variable domain, in which reference TRBV7-2 and TRBJ1-5 provide the parts outside the CDR3, is GAGVSQSPSNKVTEKGKDVELRCDPISGHTALYWYRQSLGQGLEFLIYFQGNSAPDKSGLPSDRFSAERTGGSVSTLTIQRTQQEDSAVYLCASSLVDNSNQPQHFGDGTRLSIL.

The rearrangement uses TRBV11-2 and TRBJ2-3; 10 bases map to TRBD2. V lost 8 bases, J lost 7 bases, and 12 bases stayed unmatched. CDR1 SGHAT and CDR2 FQNNGV come from the germline V gene. The CDR3 runs 15 residues. CDR3 nucleotide sequence: TGTGCCAGCCTTGAACTAGCGGGAACTCGATATACGCAGTATTTT. Translation gives CASLELAGTRYTQYF.

The V and J genes are TRBV5-4 and TRBJ2-7; D not resolved. Germline assignment: CDR1 SGHNT and CDR2 YYREEE (reference sequence). V dropped 0 bases and J dropped 3 bases, with 25 bases sitting between them. CDR3 length equals 19 residues. The CDR3 reads CASSLAKSEWFEEDYEQYF. CDR3 coding DNA: TGTGCCAGCAGCTTGGCCAAGTCTGAGTGGTTCGAGGAAGACTACGAGCAGTACTTC. Supplemented by reference TRBV5-4 and TRBJ2-7, the full variable domain reads ETGVTQSPTHLIKTRGQQVTLRCSSQSGHNTVSWYQQALGQGPQFIFQYYREEENGRGNFPPRFSGLQFPNYSSELNVNALELDDSALYLCASSLAKSEWFEEDYEQYFGPGTRLTVT.

The gene calls are TRBV6-5 and TRBJ1-3; D not certain. The CDR3 length is 14 residues. Germline-derived CDR1 and CDR2 are MNHEY and SVGAGI. V was trimmed by 0 bases and J by 4 bases, leaving 7 bases between them. The DNA for the CDR3 is TGTGCCAGCAGTTACTCGAGGCCGGGAAACACCATATATTTT. Its protein is CASSYSRPGNTIYF.

This chain's CDR3 is CASSDPPAREAFF. The CDR3 DNA is TGTGCCAGCAGTGACCCCCCAGCCAGGGAAGCTTTCTTT. This chain links TRBV6-4 with TRBJ1-1; D remains ambiguous. The CDR3 has 13 amino acids. Germline lookup yields CDR1 MRHNA and CDR2 SNTAGT. V gave up 2 bases and J gave up 8 bases, with 12 bases separating them.

V gene TRBV25-1 combines with J gene TRBJ1-2, with D unclear. The CDR3 contains 13 residues. Germline V gives CDR1 MGHDK, CDR2 SYGVNS. V lost 10 bases and J lost 7, with 19 bases in between. The CDR3 region has the DNA TGTGCCAAGATCGACGGAACCGAAAGTGGCTACACCTTC. It yields the protein CAKIDGTESGYTF.

The V and J genes are TRBV27 and TRBJ1-4; D is undetermined. The CDR3 spans 14 residues. Trimming pared 2 bases from V and 6 bases from J, leaving 10 bases between. Germline CDR1 reads MNHEY; CDR2 reads SMNVEV (reference sequence). CDR3 bases: TGTGCCAGCAGTTTACAGGACGGAGATGAAAAACTGTTTTTT. Protein product: CASSLQDGDEKLFF. Together with reference TRBV27 and TRBJ1-4, the CDR3 gives the full variable domain: EAQVTQNPRYLITVTGKKLTVTCSQNMNHEYMSWYRQDPGLGLRQIYYSMNVEVTDKGDVPEGYKVSRKEKRNFPLILESPSPNQTSLYFCASSLQDGDEKLFFGSGTQLSVL.

This clone was seen only once. The chain carries TRBV27 and TRBJ2-1, with D tentatively TRBD2 (7 bases). Germline loops: CDR1 MNHEY, CDR2 SMNVEV (reference sequence). V lost 0 bases to trimming and J lost 5 bases, with 8 bases between them. The CDR3 runs 14 residues. The CDR3 loop reads CASSLSGGHNEQFF. In DNA form, the CDR3 reads TGTGCCAGCAGTTTATCGGGGGGGCACAATGAGCAGTTCTTC.